Listed below are T cell receptor beta chains from one sample, sequenced in a study of CD8 T cells in ankylosing spondylitis. TCRdb re-derived calls from the 5' RACE reads in MiXCR, one entry per CDR3 protein. The sample yields 250,000 to 350,000 distinct CDR3 sequences, less than 25% seen once. The material sequenced was blood, either unsorted or a sorted T cell fraction (not recorded which). The receptors were sampled from a female donor with ankylosing spondylitis or in good health (not recorded which). Both conserved end residues are part of each CDR3. D genes are given only for firm matches. Clone size appears in some rows only: once, few, many, or a class for an expanded clone.

D	V	size	J	DNA	CDR3
TRBD2	TRBV20-1	few	TRBJ2-7	TGCAGTGCTAGTGGTATGGGCCCCACTAGCGGATTAAACGAGCAGTACTTC	CSASGMGPTSGLNEQYF
-	TRBV7-9	-	TRBJ2-7	TGTGCCAGCAGCTTAAAGACAGTTTCTACCTACGAGCAGTACTTC	CASSLKTVSTYEQYF
-	TRBV20-1	few	TRBJ2-7	TGCAGTGCTAGAGGGCAGGGTCGGGGCGAGCAGTACTTC	CSARGQGRGEQYF
TRBD1	TRBV7-2	-	TRBJ2-7	TGTGCCAGCAGCTTAGGACAGGGAAGGATAACACCCGAGCAGTACTTC	CASSLGQGRITPEQYF
TRBD2	TRBV6-6	many	TRBJ2-1	TGTGCCAGCAGTTACTCGGGATACGGGGGGGTCTACAATGAGCAGTTCTTC	CASSYSGYGGVYNEQFF
TRBD1	TRBV9	few	TRBJ2-6	TGTGCCAGCAGCGGTCAAGGGACAGGTAACTCTGGGGCCAACGTCCTGACTTTC	CASSGQGTGNSGANVLTF
-	TRBV29-1	-	TRBJ2-2	TGCAGCGCCGGTGTGGGCTTTCCCACCGGGGAGCTGTTTTTT	CSAGVGFPTGELFF
-	TRBV7-2	-	TRBJ2-5	TGTGCCAGCGGCTCTCGGGGGGAGACCCAGTACTTC	CASGSRGETQYF
-	TRBV12-3/TRBV12-4	few	TRBJ2-2	TGTGCCAGCAGTTTGGGTTCGCAGCCAGCAACCGGGGAGCTGTTTTTT	CASSLGSQPATGELFF
-	TRBV20-1	few	TRBJ1-3	TGCAGTGCTAAAATTGGCTCTTTAGGAAACACCATATATTTT	CSAKIGSLGNTIYF
TRBD2	TRBV5-1	few	TRBJ2-1	TGCGCCAGCAGCTTGGAACCGGGAGGGCCACGGAATGAGCAGTTCTTC	CASSLEPGGPRNEQFF
-	TRBV12-3/TRBV12-4	few	TRBJ2-7	TGTGCCAGCAGACCTAATGGGTGGTACGAGCAGTACTTC	CASRPNGWYEQYF
-	TRBV7-2	many	TRBJ2-1	TGTGCCAGCAGCTTAGGCAGCTCGCCACAACAGTTCTTC	CASSLGSSPQQFF
-	TRBV12-3/TRBV12-4	-	TRBJ2-6	TGTGCCAGCAGTGCCCAGGAGGGACCCAACGTCCTGACTTTC	CASSAQEGPNVLTF
TRBD2	TRBV20-1	-	TRBJ2-5	TGCAGTGCTAGAGCTCCTAGCGGGAGTGCGGAGACCCAGTACTTC	CSARAPSGSAETQYF
TRBD2	TRBV5-1	-	TRBJ2-5	TGCGCCAGCAGCGCGGGGGAGGCTAGCCGGAGAGCGTGGTACTTC	CASSAGEASRRAWYF
-	TRBV20-1	few	TRBJ2-5	TGCAGTGTCAGAGGGGAAGAGACCCAGTACTTC	CSVRGEETQYF
TRBD2	TRBV9	-	TRBJ2-7	TGTGCCAGCAGCACTGGACTAGCGGGAGTCTACGAGCAGTACTTC	CASSTGLAGVYEQYF
TRBD2	TRBV9	few	TRBJ2-7	TGTGCCAGCAGCGTAGGGCCCGGGAGGGGTAAAGACGAGCAGTACTTC	CASSVGPGRGKDEQYF
TRBD2	TRBV19	few	TRBJ2-2	TGTGCCAGTAGTGGGGAGGGTAGGCAGGCTCCGCTGTTTTTT	CASSGEGRQAPLFF
-	TRBV10-3	many	TRBJ2-1	TGTGCCATCAGTGGGGGGACCGACTACAATGAGCAGTTCTTC	CAISGGTDYNEQFF
-	TRBV21-1	-	TRBJ2-1	TGTGCCAGCAGCAAAGACGAACTGTACAATGAGCAGTTCTTC	CASSKDELYNEQFF
TRBD2	TRBV10-1	few	TRBJ2-1	TGCGCCAGCAGTGAATCAAGGACTAGCGGGGACAATGAGCAGTTCTTC	CASSESRTSGDNEQFF
TRBD2	TRBV4-3	-	TRBJ2-1	TGCGCCAGCAGCCAAGAATGGAATAGCGGGAGGCGTGAGCAGTTCTTC	CASSQEWNSGRREQFF
TRBD2	TRBV6-1	many	TRBJ2-7	TGTGCCAGCACCAAGACTAGCGGGAGCGAAAGGAGCTCCTACGAGCAGTACTTC	CASTKTSGSERSSYEQYF